The following is a T cell receptor (beta chain) sequence with its context. The data stem from a study of blood T cell repertoires in COVID-19. Study in general: The United States, Italy and Spain supplied acute and convalescent COVID-19 samples. PBMCs, B-cell-depleted T cells, or T cells provided the cDNA or gDNA that made up the material.

Authors' analysis steps: How many nucleated cells were present was estimated from reference gene primer amplification. The repertoire was sequenced with immunoSEQ multiplex PCR; TCRdb's copy has only in-frame clones and lacks some. V, J and clone size were drawn from that table, and D and trimming were deduced from the DNA. The sample records under 80,000 clones, less than 80% being singletons. The CDR3 totals 15 residues. V lost 0 bases and J 5 bases, leaving 15 bases between the germline ends. Germline CDR1 SGDLS, CDR2 YYNGEE. V gene TRBV9 combines with J gene TRBJ2-7, with D perhaps matching TRBD1 (5 bases). The sample comprised peripheral blood. This sequence was found in a human donor in a cohort sampled during active COVID-19. Written as DNA, the CDR3 is TGTGCCAGCAGCGTAGGTACAGGCAGCTACAACGAGCAGTACTTC. It is translated as CASSVGTGSYNEQYF.